The following is a T cell receptor beta chain sequence with its context. What it binds is unknown. This record belongs to a study of cytomegalovirus exposure and HLA in healthy donors. General study points: Based on reports, TCR beta sequences accurately predicted HLA-A and HLA-B alleles for most subjects. Follow-up analysis seemed to connect common viral pathogens with several of the most significant clusters identified. In vitro experiments confirmed that a few CMV-associated chains were specific for CMV antigens. There were some 150 TCR beta chains listed as cytomegalovirus-associated.

Researchers ran the PCR with 60 Vbeta and 13 Jbeta primers. The protocol was immunoSEQ multiplex PCR, while the TCRdb copy is restricted to in-frame clones and leaves out a portion. Its table lists some 150,000 clones. V was clipped by 1 base and J by 9 bases, with 20 bases between them. Germline assignment: CDR1 SGHRS and CDR2 YFSETQ. The CDR3 extends over 16 amino acids. This TCR was recovered from a woman aged 18-30 years in good health and CMV-seronegative. The sample comprised PBMCs. This chain joins TRBV5-1 and TRBJ2-1; tentative D call: TRBD2 (6 bases). Written as DNA, the CDR3 is TGCGCCAGCAGCTTGTCCCCTATGGGACTTACAAGTGAGCAGTTCTTC. Its translation: CASSLSPMGLTSEQFF.